This record looks at one T cell receptor (beta chain) sequence and its context. There are a few counts of this clone. Its antigen has not been determined. No much larger clonotype is one base removed from it; base qualities were not supplied. These data belong to a study of cytomegalovirus exposure and HLA in healthy donors (dated by TCRdb to about 2017). About the investigation overall: According to an earlier analysis of a few hundred of the donors, 150 million to 200 million T cells yielded 90 million to 130 million unique TCR beta sequences and 276 Gb of sequence data. Approximately 300 gigabases of sequencing data and around 90 million unique TCR sequences made up an early release that covered fewer than 650 HLA-typed donors. Among the 398 genotyped donors, around 81% belonged to the genetic ancestry cluster associated with self-reported Caucasian donors. The study aimed to test whether signatures of past pathogen exposure could be identified by cataloging public T cell receptors. The study profiled the T cell repertoires of 550 to 700 subjects by immunosequencing and related them to cytomegalovirus serostatus. Along with the roughly 710-subject first cohort, a separate validation cohort of over a hundred different subjects was used. High-throughput TCR immunosequencing, statistical association of individual TCRs with disease status, and machine learning were combined to predict cytomegalovirus infection status. In a later analysis, previously published TCR beta repertoires from some 640 donors were re-analyzed and high-resolution HLA genotyping was added so that TCR occurrence patterns could be studied. Rather than using new phenotypic data, the later analysis identified candidate immune exposures from TCR beta sequences and from how often those sequences occurred across donors. To decide whether each TCR beta V gene segment behaved as functional or pseudogenic, an earlier analysis of some 570 of the donors relied on high-throughput TCR beta sequencing. Donor age, sex, ethnicity and CMV serostatus were compiled alongside the repertoire data. A later genetic analysis took genome-wide SNP genotypes for about 55% of the 666 donors and used that subset as a discovery cohort. Every repertoire in the discovery cohort had been generated on one and the same sequencing platform. HLA typing covered class I and class II loci at four-digit resolution. The number of donors typed differed by locus, with about 629-640 for A, B, C, DRB1 and DQB1, over 500 for DQA1, over 600 for DPA1, and under 490 for DPB1. About five DR-DQ haplotypes were handled as single units for association and clustering because linkage in the cohort was strong. Across some 400 genotyped donors of the cohort, an average of 235,054 unique TCR beta nucleotide sequences per donor were sequenced, and approximately 17% of those sequences were non-productive. Study-wide findings and limitations: An association between a missense DCLRE1C variant and V-gene and J-gene trimming of TCR beta chains was found in a later genetic analysis and replicated in an independent cohort. Several of the top co-occurrence clusters appeared to be linked to parvovirus B19, influenza, CMV and Epstein-Barr virus, according to a later analysis. According to the authors, the approach could potentially be generalized to other disease states and immunological phenotypes. The classifier was reported to diagnose cytomegalovirus status with high specificity and sensitivity in both the original and validation cohorts. Three of the identified cytomegalovirus-associated TCR beta chains were confirmed in vitro to be specific for cytomegalovirus antigens. A further reported finding was that TCR beta sequences accurately predicted the HLA-A and HLA-B alleles for most subjects in the first cohort. Compared with equally common non-associated chains, HLA-associated TCR beta chains in a later analysis were more clonally expanded and had lower generation probabilities. The cohort was sequenced for TCR beta chains only, and without alpha or paired-chain data the features that could be detected were limited. In a later analysis, the rate of TCR association differed among HLA loci, with DRB1 alleles having the most associated TCRs and HLA-C alleles having the fewest. Linkage disequilibrium might explain the correlated functional status among segregating V segments, but an unknown experimental factor could not be excluded. Immune exposure information for the cohort was limited to CMV serostatus. While some public TCRs were present in many individuals, most TCR sequences turned up only very rarely across donors. In an earlier analysis of roughly 500 of the donors, most TCR beta V segments appeared in productive rearrangements about 87% or about 30% of the time, broadly matching IMGT annotations. A cluster of highly shared sequence variants was judged likely to represent a technical artifact of the sequencing pipeline. Some IMGT-functional V segments, including TRBV6-2 and TRBV6-3, could not be distinguished by the 87-base-pair reads and were therefore excluded. HLA typing was unavailable for some donors at each locus, so association tests used only the typed subset. Because counts were too low, seventeen rarely observed V segments, including chromosome 9 orphons, were excluded from the earlier analysis of 500 to 700 of the donors. According to a later analysis, most CMV-associated TCR beta chains appeared to be HLA-restricted, and the HLA associations seemed to be driven largely by CMV exposure. When HLA alleles, especially DR and DQ, strongly co-occurred, TCR associations were difficult to assign to individual alleles. Compared with the roughly 700-donor mean, donors in an Asian-associated ancestry cluster had fewer N-insertions in productive TCRs, according to a later genetic analysis. The presence/absence analyses assumed that sequencing depth was roughly uniform across donors, and that assumption may not be true. In a later analysis, some 18,000 TCR beta sequences were associated with specific HLA alleles at a false discovery rate of 0.05. The study listed 150 to 200 TCR beta chains as associated with cytomegalovirus.

In total, 630 or so healthy bone marrow donors made up the cohort. At the time of sampling, all cohort members were nominally healthy, though unrecorded immune exposures were likely present. The donor tested CMV seropositive and was one of the 289 seropositive cohort members. A peripheral blood sample was provided by each donor, and peripheral blood mononuclear cells were used for TCR beta sequencing. Genomic DNA was extracted from the blood cell samples with the Qiagen DNeasy Blood Extraction Kit. Libraries were made using the immunoSEQ multiplex PCR assay. For the multiplex PCR, a mixture combining 60 forward primers for TCR Vbeta segments and 13 reverse primers for TCR Jbeta segments was used. Amplification of the CDR3 region of rearranged TCR beta genes was performed with a multiplex PCR assay on genomic DNA. On the Illumina HiSeq System, the amplified TCR beta libraries were sequenced as 87-base-pair reads. The authors processed their data as follows. A later analysis tallied around 80 million unique TCR beta chains across the 600 to 700 repertoires, and about 10 million of those chains were shared by two or more donors. Raw reads were error-corrected and collapsed into unique sequences by a nearest-neighbor algorithm in which closely related sequences were merged to remove PCR and sequencing errors. Alignment of CDR3 sequences to IMGT reference sequences was used to assign V, D and J gene segments. For a sequence to be retained, a match of at least six nucleotides to both a V gene segment and a J gene segment was required. A rearrangement counted as productive if the CDR3 had no stop codons and remained in frame with V and J, and every other rearrangement counted as non-productive. Following IMGT convention, CDR3 was defined as the stretch from the second conserved V-encoded cysteine to the conserved J-encoded phenylalanine. The earlier analysis of about 610 of the donors excluded any sequence lacking an unambiguous match to a single V gene segment. An earlier analysis of under 750 of the donors called V segments functional above 56.7% productive rearrangements and segregating when the between-donor standard deviation exceeded 5%. A statistical classification framework was built to diagnose cytomegalovirus status from the catalog of TCR beta chain sequences. In a later analysis, TCR nucleotide sequences were compared against IMGT/GENE-DB human TR gene sequences so that V and J genes could be assigned. The TCRdist pipeline was used in a later analysis to assign CDR3 sequences and most-parsimonious VDJ recombination scenarios. In a later analysis, every TCR beta chain was defined by the combination of its CDR3 amino acid sequence and its V-gene family, and reads without a unique V-gene family were dropped. A later analysis removed roughly 590 highly shared, low-generation-probability nucleotide sequences to deal with suspected cross-contamination and a sequencing artifact. In a later analysis, a clonal expansion index was calculated for each public chain from normalized within-repertoire ranks of inferred template counts. A later analysis computed generation probabilities with a VDJ recombination model fitted to out-of-frame rearrangements, and checked the results against IGoR. In a later analysis, hypergeometric tests were used to score TCR-TCR, TCR-HLA and TCR-CMV co-occurrence, with a repertoire-size bias correction applied to TCR pairs. To estimate false discovery rates, a later analysis permuted the HLA or CMV assignments 20 times. In a later analysis, co-occurring TCRs were grouped using DBSCAN, and TCRdist sequence similarity was added for clustering within HLA-allele-positive subsets. Repertoires with fewer than 30,000 or more than 120,000 public chains, plus five repertoires with anomalous nucleotide sharing, were excluded from co-occurrence clustering. In TCRdb, the immuneACCESS table is reduced to in-frame sequences with V and J assigned. These tables do not hold every clone; where another copy was compared, an unresolved V gene accounts for under half, and the others remain unexplained. Clonal size and the V and J genes are those of that table, whereas D and trimming came from the DNA. The sample table holds roughly 150,000 clones, of which around 80% were seen once. Around 7% of the sample is taken by the ten largest.

Its CDR3 holds 15 amino acids, cysteine through phenylalanine. The entry retains the CDR3 DNA only, 45 bases that are in frame from base 1. Recombination linked TRBV21-1 to TRBJ1-2. TRBV21-1 is recorded as a pseudogene. The specimen sequenced was PBMCs. The TCR originated in a man aged 40-50 years in good health and CMV-seropositive. The CDR3 region has the sequence CASYQRGLPRDGYTF. The nucleotide sequence reads as follows: TGTGCCAGCTACCAACGGGGACTCCCCCGGGATGGCTACACCTTC.